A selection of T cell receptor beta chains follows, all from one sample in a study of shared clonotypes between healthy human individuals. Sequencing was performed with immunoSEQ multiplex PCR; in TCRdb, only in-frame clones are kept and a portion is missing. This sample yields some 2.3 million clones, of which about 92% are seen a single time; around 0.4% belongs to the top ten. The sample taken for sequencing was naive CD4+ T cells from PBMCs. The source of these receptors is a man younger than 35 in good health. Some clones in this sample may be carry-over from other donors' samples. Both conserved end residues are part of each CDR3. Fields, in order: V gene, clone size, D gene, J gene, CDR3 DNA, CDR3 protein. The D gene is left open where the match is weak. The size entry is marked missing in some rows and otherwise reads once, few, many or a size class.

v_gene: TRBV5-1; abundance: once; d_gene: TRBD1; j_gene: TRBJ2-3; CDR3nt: TGCGCCAGCAGCCCGGACAGGGCCGATGGAGATACGCAGTATTTT; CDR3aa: CASSPDRADGDTQYF
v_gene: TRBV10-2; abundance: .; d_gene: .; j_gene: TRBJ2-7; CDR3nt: TGCGCCAGCAGTGAGGGGGGCAGCTCCTACGAGCAGTACTTC; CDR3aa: CASSEGGSSYEQYF
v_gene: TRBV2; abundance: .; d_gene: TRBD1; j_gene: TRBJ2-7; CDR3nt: TGTGCCAGCAGGGCCGGGACAGGTCAAATTTCGGTACGGGGCTCTCCCTACGAGCAGTACTTC; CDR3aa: CASRAGTGQISVRGSPYEQYF
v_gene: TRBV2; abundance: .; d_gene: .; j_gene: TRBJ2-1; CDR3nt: TGTGCCAGCAGTGCCATGGCTGAGCAGTTCTTC; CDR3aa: CASSAMAEQFF
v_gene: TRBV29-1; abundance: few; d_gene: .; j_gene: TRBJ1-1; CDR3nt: TGCAGCGCTATCAAGGTGACACTGGAAGCTTTCTTT; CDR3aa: CSAIKVTLEAFF
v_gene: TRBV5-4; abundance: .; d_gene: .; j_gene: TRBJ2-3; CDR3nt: TGTGCCAGCAGCTTGGTCGGAGGGTATGATACGCAGTATTTT; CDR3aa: CASSLVGGYDTQYF
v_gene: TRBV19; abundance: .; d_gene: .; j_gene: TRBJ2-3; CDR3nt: TGTGCCAGTAGTATCTCGAGAGATTACACAGATACGCAGTATTTT; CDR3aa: CASSISRDYTDTQYF
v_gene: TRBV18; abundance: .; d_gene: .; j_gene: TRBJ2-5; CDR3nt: TGTGCCAGCTCACCATCGGGACGGAACCAAGAGACCCAGTACTTC; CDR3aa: CASSPSGRNQETQYF
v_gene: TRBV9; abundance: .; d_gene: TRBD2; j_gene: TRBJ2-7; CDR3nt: TGTGCCAGCAGCGCCACCGGGACTACCTACGAGCAGTACTTC; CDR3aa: CASSATGTTYEQYF
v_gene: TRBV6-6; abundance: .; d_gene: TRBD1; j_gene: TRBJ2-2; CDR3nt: TGTGCCAGCAGTCCGGGACAGCTTAACACCGGGGAGCTGTTTTTT; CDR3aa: CASSPGQLNTGELFF
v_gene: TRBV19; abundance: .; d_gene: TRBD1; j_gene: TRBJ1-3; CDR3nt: TGTGCCAGTAGTATAAGTAGGGGACAGCTCGGAAACACCATATATTTT; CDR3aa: CASSISRGQLGNTIYF
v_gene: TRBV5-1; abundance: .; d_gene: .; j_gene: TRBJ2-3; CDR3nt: TGCGCCAGCAGCAACTTGGGGGAAGATACGCAGTATTTT; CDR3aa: CASSNLGEDTQYF
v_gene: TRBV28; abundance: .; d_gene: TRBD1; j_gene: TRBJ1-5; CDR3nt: TGTGCCAGCAGTCCGGGACAGCCCAATCAGCCCCAGCATTTT; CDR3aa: CASSPGQPNQPQHF
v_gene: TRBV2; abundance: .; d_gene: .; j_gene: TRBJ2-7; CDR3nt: TGTGCCAGCAGAAGGTTCCCCAGCGAGCAGTACTTC; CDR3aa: CASRRFPSEQYF
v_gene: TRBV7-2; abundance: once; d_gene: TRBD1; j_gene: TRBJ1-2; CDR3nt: TGTGCCAGCAGCTTAGCCGGGGACAGTTATGGCTACACCTTC; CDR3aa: CASSLAGDSYGYTF
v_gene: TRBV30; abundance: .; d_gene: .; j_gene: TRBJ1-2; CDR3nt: TGTGCCTGGAGCGTGACGGGATATGGCTACACCTTC; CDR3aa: CAWSVTGYGYTF
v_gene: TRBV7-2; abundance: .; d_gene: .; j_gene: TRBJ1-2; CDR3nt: TGTGCCAGCAGCTTAGTGGGGTACGGCTACACCTTC; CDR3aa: CASSLVGYGYTF
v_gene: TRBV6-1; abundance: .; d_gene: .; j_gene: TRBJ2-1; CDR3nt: TGTGCCAGCAGTGAAGTAGCGGAGGAGCAGTTCTTC; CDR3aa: CASSEVAEEQFF
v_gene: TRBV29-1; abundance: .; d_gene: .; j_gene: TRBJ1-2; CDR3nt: TGCAGCGTTGAAGATCGGCGGGGCCCAAACTATGGCTACACCTTC; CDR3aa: CSVEDRRGPNYGYTF
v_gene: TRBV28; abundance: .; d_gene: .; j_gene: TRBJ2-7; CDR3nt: TGTGCCAGCAGTTTATTCCCCTACGAGCAGTACTTC; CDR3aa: CASSLFPYEQYF
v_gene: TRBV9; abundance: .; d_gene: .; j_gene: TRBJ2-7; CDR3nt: TGTGCCAGCAGCGTAAGTGGGGAATACGAGCAGTACTTC; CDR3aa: CASSVSGEYEQYF
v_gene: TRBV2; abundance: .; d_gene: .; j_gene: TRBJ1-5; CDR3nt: TGTGCCAGCAGTGAATTTGGTCAGCCCCAGCATTTT; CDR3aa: CASSEFGQPQHF
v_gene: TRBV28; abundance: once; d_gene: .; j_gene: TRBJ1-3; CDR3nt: TGTGCCAGCAGCGAAAGACTTCGGACAGTAAACACCATATATTTT; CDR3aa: CASSERLRTVNTIYF
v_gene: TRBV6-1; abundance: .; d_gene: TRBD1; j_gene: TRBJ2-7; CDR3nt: TGTGCCAGCAGGGATGGGACAGCCCTTTGGTACGAGCAGTACTTC; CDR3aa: CASRDGTALWYEQYF
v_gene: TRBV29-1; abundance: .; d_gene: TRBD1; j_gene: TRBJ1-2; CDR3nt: TGCAGCGTTGCAGGACAGGGAGTCGGCTATGGCTACACCTTC; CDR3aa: CSVAGQGVGYGYTF
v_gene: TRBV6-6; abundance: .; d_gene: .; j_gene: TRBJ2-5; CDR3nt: TGTGCCAGCAGTTCCCCTTATGAGACCCAGTACTTC; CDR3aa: CASSSPYETQYF
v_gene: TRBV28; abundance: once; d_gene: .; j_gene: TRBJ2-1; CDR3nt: TGTGCCAGCAGTTTCATTAGTGGTTTTGGGGGGTTCGGTGAGCAGTTCTTC; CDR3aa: CASSFISGFGGFGEQFF
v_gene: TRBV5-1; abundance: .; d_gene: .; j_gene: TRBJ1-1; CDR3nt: TGCGCCAGCAGCTTGCTAGGGGGAGGGAACACTGAAGCTTTCTTT; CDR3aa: CASSLLGGGNTEAFF
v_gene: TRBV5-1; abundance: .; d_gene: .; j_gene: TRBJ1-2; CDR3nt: TGCGCCAGCAGCTTGGATTGGGGAGGCTATGGCTACACCTTC; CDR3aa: CASSLDWGGYGYTF
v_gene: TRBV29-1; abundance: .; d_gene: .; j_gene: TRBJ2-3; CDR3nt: TGCAGCGTTGTCAGCGGACCCGATACGCAGTATTTT; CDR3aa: CSVVSGPDTQYF
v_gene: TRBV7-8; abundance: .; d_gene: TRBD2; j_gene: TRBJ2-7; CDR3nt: TGTGCCAGCAGCGCCCTACTAGCGGGAGGGCATGAGCAGTACTTC; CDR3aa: CASSALLAGGHEQYF
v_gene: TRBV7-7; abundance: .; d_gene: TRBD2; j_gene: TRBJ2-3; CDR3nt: TGTGCCAGCAGCTTAGCCGAGACTAGCGCCACAGATACGCAGTATTTT; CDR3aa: CASSLAETSATDTQYF
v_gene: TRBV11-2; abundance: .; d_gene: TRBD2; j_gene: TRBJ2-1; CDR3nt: TGTGCCAGCAGCTTAGCCCCGGGACTAGCGGGAGGGCGGTACAATGAGCAGTTCTTC; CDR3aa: CASSLAPGLAGGRYNEQFF
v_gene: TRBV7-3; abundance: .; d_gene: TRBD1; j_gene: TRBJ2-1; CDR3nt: TGTGCCAGCAGCTTACAGGGGGCTCATGAGCAGTTCTTC; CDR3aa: CASSLQGAHEQFF
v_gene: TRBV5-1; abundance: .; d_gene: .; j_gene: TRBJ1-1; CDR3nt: TGCGCCAGCAGTCGGCCGGGACCTGAAGCTTTCTTT; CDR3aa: CASSRPGPEAFF
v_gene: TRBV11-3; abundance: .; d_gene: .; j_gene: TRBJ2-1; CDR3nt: TGTGCCAGCAGCTCTCGGGGAGATGAGCAGTTCTTC; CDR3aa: CASSSRGDEQFF
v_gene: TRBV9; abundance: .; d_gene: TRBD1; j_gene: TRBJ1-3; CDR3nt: TGTGCCAGCAGCGCCTATTCGACTATGGACAGGCCCGGCTCTGGAAACACCATATATTTT; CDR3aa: CASSAYSTMDRPGSGNTIYF
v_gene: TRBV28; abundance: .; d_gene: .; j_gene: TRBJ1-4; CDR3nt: TGTGCCAGCATTTCGTCGGGGCTCACTAATGAAAAACTGTTTTTT; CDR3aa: CASISSGLTNEKLFF
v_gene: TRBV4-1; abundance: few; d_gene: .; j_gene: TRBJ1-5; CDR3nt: TGCGCCAGCAGCCAAGATGGGCCTGGGAAGGAATCACGGCCCCAGCATTTT; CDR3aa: CASSQDGPGKESRPQHF